This T cell receptor (beta chain) was captured by sequencing in a study of T cells in Graves' hyperthyroidism and ophthalmopathy. From RNA transcripts, TCR beta CDR3 regions were amplified. The study used the HTBI primer set for a first-round RT-PCR of the TCR CDR3. TCRdb re-called the multiplex PCR reads through MiXCR, storing one row per CDR3 protein. The sample records 270,000 or so distinct CDR3 sequences, approximately 16% being singletons. This clonotype was detected ten times or more. J gave up 6 bases and V 4 bases, and 9 bases lay outside the gene matches. The CDR3 is 15 amino acids. Germline CDR1 and CDR2: SGHRS and YFSETQ. Fresh peripheral blood, approximately 9.1 ml, was the source of the PBMCs.

The sample taken for sequencing was blood. The sequence came from a woman aged 50 to 60 with Graves' hyperthyroidism that later progressed to Graves' ophthalmopathy. The V call is TRBV5-1, the J call TRBJ2-7, with 11 bases aligning to TRBD1. The CDR3, as DNA: TGCGCCAGCAGCCAAAAGGACAGGGGGCTAATCGAGCAGTACTTC. Translation gives CASSQKDRGLIEQYF. The full variable domain, with the rest looked up from reference TRBV5-1 and TRBJ2-7, is KAGVTQTPRYLIKTRGQQVTLSCSPISGHRSVSWYQQTPGQGLQFLFEYFSETQRNKGNFPGRFSGRQFSNSRSEMNVSTLELGDSALYLCASSQKDRGLIEQYFGPGTRLTVT.